This T cell receptor beta chain was recovered during a study of blood T cell repertoires in COVID-19. The CDR3 length is 12 residues. The germline CDR1 and CDR2 sequences are SGHRS and YFSETQ. V lost 4 bases and J 4 bases, leaving 8 bases between the germline ends. Libraries were prepared by immunoSEQ multiplex PCR; TCRdb keeps only in-frame clonotypes and omits some of them. Among 310,000 or so clones listed, around 84% were seen once. Sequencing was done on a sample of PBMCs or T cells enriched from blood (not recorded which). V is TRBV5-1 and J is TRBJ2-5; D is uncertain. This clonotype was sampled from a woman aged 18-35 years who had recovered from COVID-19. The CDR3 nucleotides are TGCGCCAGCAGCGAGCGTTTAGAGACCCAGTACTTC. It encodes CASSERLETQYF.